The 12 T cell receptor beta chains reported below all come from one sample, sequenced in a study of cytomegalovirus exposure and HLA in healthy donors. The protocol was immunoSEQ multiplex PCR, while the TCRdb copy is restricted to in-frame clones and leaves out a portion. Among 70,000 or so clones listed, about 95% were seen once. Sequences were obtained from PBMCs. The source of these receptors is a woman aged 18-30 years in good health and CMV-seronegative.

The rearrangement uses TRBV10-2 and TRBJ1-5, with D hard to call. Germline V lookup: CDR1 WSHSY, CDR2 SAAADI. V lost 3 bases, J lost 4 bases, and 7 bases lay in between. The CDR3 covers 13 residues. The CDR3 sequence: CASSDDYNQPQHF. Here the CDR3 DNA reads TGCGCCAGCAGTGATGACTATAATCAGCCCCAGCATTTT.

This sequence joins TRBV4-1 and TRBJ2-7; TRBD1 aligns across 7 bases. Germline CDR1 MGHRA, CDR2 YSYEKL. Trimming cost V 0 bases and J 3 bases; bases outside gene matches: 5. The CDR3 covers 15 residues. The CDR3 DNA reads as TGCGCCAGCAGCCAAGAGGTGACAGGGCACTACGAGCAGTACTTC. Its protein is CASSQEVTGHYEQYF.

The gene calls are TRBV7-2 and TRBJ2-7, with TRBD2 identical over 9 bases. Germline V CDR1 and CDR2: SGHTA, FQGNSA. The CDR3 totals 18 residues. The J segment lost 0 bases and the V segment lost 1 base, leaving 10 bases of the junction unmatched. The CDR3 loop is CASSLEGSLLAGSYEQYF. DNA of the CDR3: TGTGCCAGCAGCTTAGAAGGGTCCCTACTAGCGGGCTCCTACGAGCAGTACTTC.

V is TRBV7-2 and J is TRBJ1-2; no clear D gene. CDR1 and CDR2 from the germline V gene are SGHTA and FQGNSA. The CDR3 is made up of 13 amino acids. Trimming removed 1 base at V and 2 bases at J, with 5 bases between. The CDR3 coding sequence is TGTGCCAGCAGCTTAGACGGGAACTATGGCTACACCTTC. Translation gives CASSLDGNYGYTF.

V and J are TRBV29-1 and TRBJ2-5, with 8 bases lining up with TRBD1. CDR3 length: 14 residues. J lost 4 bases, V lost 3 bases, and 7 bases had no gene match. Germline CDR1 reads SQVTM; CDR2 reads ANQGSEA. CDR3 residues: CSVDGQGARETQYF. The CDR3 DNA sequence: TGCAGCGTTGATGGTCAGGGGGCCAGAGAGACCCAGTACTTC.

With respect to this clone: Mismatch with germline at one junction end may stem from a read error. The V call is TRBV6-1, the J call TRBJ2-1; a possible D gene is TRBD1 (6 bases). CDR3 length: 12 amino acids. Germline values: CDR1 MNHNS, CDR2 SASEGT. CDR3 protein: CASSEYREKYLF. The CDR3 nucleotides are TGTGCCAGCAGTGAGTACAGGGAAAAGTACCTCTTC.

Note on this clone: The junction departs from germline at one end; a sequencing error may be responsible. V is TRBV6-6 and J is TRBJ1-5; 7 bases are a match to TRBD1. The V gene's germline CDR1 is MNHNY and CDR2 SVGAGI (reference sequence). CDR3 length: 11 residues. For the CDR3, the DNA is TGTGCCAGCAGCAATACGTGGGACAGCTTCTTT. Protein sequence: CASSNTWDSFF.

The rearrangement links TRBV7-8 to TRBJ2-2; 8 bases are a match to TRBD1. The trim removed 5 bases at V and 5 bases at J, leaving 7 bases unmatched. In germline, CDR1 is SGHVS, CDR2 FQNEAQ. CDR3 length equals 15 residues. CDR3 nucleotide sequence: TGTGCCAGCAGCGGGGACAGGTCTGGGACCGGGGAGCTGTTTTTT. Protein sequence: CASSGDRSGTGELFF.

V gene TRBV13 combines with J gene TRBJ1-1; the match to TRBD1 covers 7 bases. CDR3 length: 14 residues. Germline assignment: CDR1 PRHDT and CDR2 FYEKMQ (reference sequence). With 5 bases clipped from V and 1 base from J, the junction kept 4 bases outside the gene matches. CDR3 DNA sequence: TGTGCCAGCAGCATGGGGACAGCGAACACTGAAGCTTTCTTT. This sequence encodes CASSMGTANTEAFF.

This rearrangement joins TRBV21-1 to TRBJ2-1; the DNA was not compared with TRBD2, the D call given in the table. TRBV21-1 is deemed a pseudogene. The CDR3 covers 20 residues. As DNA, the CDR3 is TGTGCCAGCAGCAAAGATCCCGCAGGTCTAGCGGACCCCGGGGACAATGAGCAGTTCTTC. Translation: CASSKDPAGLADPGDNEQFF.

CDR3 bases: TGTGCCAGCAGTTTCCGGGACAGGGTCGCAATGGGTACGCAGTATTTT. This codes for CASSFRDRVAMGTQYF. The rearrangement links TRBV6-5 to TRBJ2-3; TRBD1 aligns across 9 bases. Per germline, CDR1 MNHEY and CDR2 SVGAGI. Trimming at V came to 4 bases and at J to 8 bases, leaving 13 bases not matched to a gene. The CDR3 covers 16 residues.

V is TRBV7-5 and J is TRBJ1-1. TRBV7-5 is a documented pseudogene. The CDR3 totals 12 residues. The chain's CDR3 is CVRGPPDTEAFF. In DNA form, the CDR3 reads TGTGTCAGAGGTCCCCCGGACACTGAAGCTTTCTTT.